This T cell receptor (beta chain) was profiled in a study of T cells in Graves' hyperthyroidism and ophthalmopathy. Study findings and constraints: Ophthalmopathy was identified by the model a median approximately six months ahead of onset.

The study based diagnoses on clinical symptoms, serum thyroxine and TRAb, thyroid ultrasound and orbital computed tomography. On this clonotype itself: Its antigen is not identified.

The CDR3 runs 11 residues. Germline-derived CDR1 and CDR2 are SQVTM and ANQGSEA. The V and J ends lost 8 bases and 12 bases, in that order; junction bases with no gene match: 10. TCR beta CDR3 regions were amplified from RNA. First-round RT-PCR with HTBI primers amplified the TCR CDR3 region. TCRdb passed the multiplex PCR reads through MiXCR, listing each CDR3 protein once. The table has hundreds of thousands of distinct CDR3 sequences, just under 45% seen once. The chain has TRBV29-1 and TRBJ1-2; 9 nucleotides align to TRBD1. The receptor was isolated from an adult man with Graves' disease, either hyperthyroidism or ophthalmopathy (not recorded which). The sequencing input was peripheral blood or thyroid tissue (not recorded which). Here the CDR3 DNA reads TGCAGCAGTTGGGACAGGGAAAAACACACCTTC. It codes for CSSWDREKHTF. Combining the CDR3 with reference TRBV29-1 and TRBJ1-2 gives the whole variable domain SAVISQKPSRDICQRGTSLTIQCQVDSQVTMMFWYRQQPGQSLTLIATANQGSEATYESGFVIDKFPISRPNLTFSTLTVSNMSPEDSSIYLCSSWDREKHTFGSGTRLTVV.